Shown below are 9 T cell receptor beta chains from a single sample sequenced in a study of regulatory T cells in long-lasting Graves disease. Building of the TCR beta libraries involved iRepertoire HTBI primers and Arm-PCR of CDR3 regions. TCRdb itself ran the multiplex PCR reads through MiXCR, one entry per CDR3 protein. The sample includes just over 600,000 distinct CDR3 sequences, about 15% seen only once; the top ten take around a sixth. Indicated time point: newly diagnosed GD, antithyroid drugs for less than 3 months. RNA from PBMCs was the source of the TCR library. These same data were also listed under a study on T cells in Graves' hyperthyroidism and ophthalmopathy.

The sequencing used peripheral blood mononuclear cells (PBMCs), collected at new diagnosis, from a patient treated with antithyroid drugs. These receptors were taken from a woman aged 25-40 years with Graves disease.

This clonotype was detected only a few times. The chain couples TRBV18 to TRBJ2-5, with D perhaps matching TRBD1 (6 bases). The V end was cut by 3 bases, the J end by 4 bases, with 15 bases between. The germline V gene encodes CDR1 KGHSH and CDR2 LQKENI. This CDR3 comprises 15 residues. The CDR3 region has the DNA TGTGCCAGCTCACCGCTTGGGGGCTGGGGAGAGACCCAGTACTTC. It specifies CASSPLGGWGETQYF.

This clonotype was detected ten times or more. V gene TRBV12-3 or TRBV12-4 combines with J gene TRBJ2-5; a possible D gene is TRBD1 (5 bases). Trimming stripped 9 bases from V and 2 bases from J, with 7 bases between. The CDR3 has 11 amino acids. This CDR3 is CARTAQETQYF. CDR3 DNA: TGTGCCAGGACAGCACAAGAGACCCAGTACTTC.

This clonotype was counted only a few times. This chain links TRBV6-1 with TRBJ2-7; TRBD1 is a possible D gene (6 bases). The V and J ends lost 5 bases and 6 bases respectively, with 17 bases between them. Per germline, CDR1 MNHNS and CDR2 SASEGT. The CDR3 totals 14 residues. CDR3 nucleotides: TGTGCCAGCAGTCCTCTCAGGGACAACCCCGAGCAGTACTTC. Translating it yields CASSPLRDNPEQYF.

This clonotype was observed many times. The CDR3 here is CASPPPWQYGYTF. The CDR3 bases are TGTGCCAGCCCCCCCCCGTGGCAGTATGGCTACACCTTC. The chain is built from TRBV28 and TRBJ1-2; unclear D gene. Germline V gives CDR1 MDHEN, CDR2 SYDVKM. The CDR3 runs 13 residues. Trimming removed 8 bases from V and 5 bases from J, with 15 bases in between.

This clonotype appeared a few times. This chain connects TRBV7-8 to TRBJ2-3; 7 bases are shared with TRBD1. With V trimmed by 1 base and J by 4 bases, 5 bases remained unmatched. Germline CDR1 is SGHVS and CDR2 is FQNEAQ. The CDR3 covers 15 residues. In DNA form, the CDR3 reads TGTGCCAGCAGCTTAGGAGACAGGGCCTCAGATACGCAGTATTTT. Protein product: CASSLGDRASDTQYF.

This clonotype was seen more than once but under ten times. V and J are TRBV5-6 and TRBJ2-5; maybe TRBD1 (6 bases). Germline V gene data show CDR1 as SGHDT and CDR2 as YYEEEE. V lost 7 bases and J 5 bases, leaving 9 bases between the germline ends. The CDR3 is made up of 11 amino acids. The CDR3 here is CASLRGETQYF. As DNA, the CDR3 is TGTGCCAGCCTTAGGGGGGAGACCCAGTACTTC.

The CDR3 loop is CATVTHYEQYF. The CDR3 DNA sequence: TGTGCTACAGTAACGCATTACGAGCAGTACTTC. The chain combines TRBV7-8 with TRBJ2-7; unclear D gene. This CDR3 contains 11 residues. In germline, CDR1 is SGHVS, CDR2 FQNEAQ.

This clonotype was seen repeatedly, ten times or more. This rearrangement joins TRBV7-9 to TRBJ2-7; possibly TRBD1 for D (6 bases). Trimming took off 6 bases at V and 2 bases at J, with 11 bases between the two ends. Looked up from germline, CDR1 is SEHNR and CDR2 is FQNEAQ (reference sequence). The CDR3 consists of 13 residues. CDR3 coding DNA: TGTGCCAGCAGACCGACAGGTACCTACGAGCAGTACTTC. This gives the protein CASRPTGTYEQYF.

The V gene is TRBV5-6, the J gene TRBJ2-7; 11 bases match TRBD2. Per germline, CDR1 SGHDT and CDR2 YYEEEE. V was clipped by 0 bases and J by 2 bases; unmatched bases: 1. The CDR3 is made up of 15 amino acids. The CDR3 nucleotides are TGTGCCAGCAGCTTGGTACTAGCGGGAGCCTACGAGCAGTACTTC. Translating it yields CASSLVLAGAYEQYF.